This TCR beta chain was captured in a study of blood T cells in healthy people across ages. Per-sample PBMC isolation yielded at least 7 million cells. Findings and caveats of the study: A greater number of naive CD4+ cells and higher diversity distinguished long-lived donors from aged donors.

With 2 bases removed from V and 0 bases from J, the gap between germline ends came to 14 bases. The V gene's germline CDR1 is MGHRA and CDR2 YSYEKL. There are 16 residues in the CDR3. Primers used in a second PCR of roughly 6 to 12 cycles were a sample-barcoded 5' primer and a J-beta primer mix. A template-switch adaptor with 12 random nucleotides tagged each cDNA molecule. TCRdb fed the 5' RACE reads into MiXCR, producing one record per CDR3 protein. In the table there are 1.5 million to 1.9 million distinct CDR3 sequences, 42% of which are singletons. About this clonotype itself: Its antigen is unidentified.

The chain links TRBV4-1 to TRBJ2-7; tentative D call: TRBD1 (5 bases). The clonotype comes from a woman aged 18-29 years in good health. The sequenced material came from blood. Here the CDR3 DNA reads TGCGCCAGCAGCCAACCGACAGCCTCACACTCCTACGAGCAGTACTTC. Translation: CASSQPTASHSYEQYF.